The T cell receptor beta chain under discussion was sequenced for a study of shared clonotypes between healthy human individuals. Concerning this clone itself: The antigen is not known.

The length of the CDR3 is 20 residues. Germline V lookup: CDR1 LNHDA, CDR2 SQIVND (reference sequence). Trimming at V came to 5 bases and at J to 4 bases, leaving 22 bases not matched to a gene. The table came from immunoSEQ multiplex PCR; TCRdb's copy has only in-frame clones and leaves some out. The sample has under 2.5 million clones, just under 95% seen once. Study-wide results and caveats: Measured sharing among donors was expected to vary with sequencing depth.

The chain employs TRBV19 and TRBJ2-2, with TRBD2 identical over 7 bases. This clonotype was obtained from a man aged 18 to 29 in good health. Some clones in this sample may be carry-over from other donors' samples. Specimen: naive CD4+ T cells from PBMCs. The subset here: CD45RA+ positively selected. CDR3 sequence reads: CASSQGRLAERRRRTGELFF. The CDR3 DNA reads TGTGCCAGTAGTCAGGGACGGCTAGCGGAGAGGAGGAGGCGCACCGGGGAGCTGTTTTTT.